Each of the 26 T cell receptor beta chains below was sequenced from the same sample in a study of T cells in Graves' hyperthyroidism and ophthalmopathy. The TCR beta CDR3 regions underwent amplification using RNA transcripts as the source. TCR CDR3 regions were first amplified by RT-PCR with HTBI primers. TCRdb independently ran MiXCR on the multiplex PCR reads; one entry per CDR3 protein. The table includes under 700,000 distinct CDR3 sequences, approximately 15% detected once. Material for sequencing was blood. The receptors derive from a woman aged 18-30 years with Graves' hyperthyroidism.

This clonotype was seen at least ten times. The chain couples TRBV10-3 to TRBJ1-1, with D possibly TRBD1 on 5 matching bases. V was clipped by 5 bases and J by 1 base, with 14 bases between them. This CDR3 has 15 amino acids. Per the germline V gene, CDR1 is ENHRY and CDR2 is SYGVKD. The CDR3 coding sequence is TGTGCCATCAGTCGAGAAGGGACGGCGAACACTGAAGCTTTCTTT. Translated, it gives CAISREGTANTEAFF.

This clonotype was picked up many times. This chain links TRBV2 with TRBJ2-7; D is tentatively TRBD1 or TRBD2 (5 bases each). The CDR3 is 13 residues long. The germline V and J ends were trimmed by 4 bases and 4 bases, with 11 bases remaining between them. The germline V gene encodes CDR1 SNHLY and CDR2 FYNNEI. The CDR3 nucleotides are TGTGCCAGCAGTGCAGTTGGGGGTTACGAGCAGTACTTC. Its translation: CASSAVGGYEQYF.

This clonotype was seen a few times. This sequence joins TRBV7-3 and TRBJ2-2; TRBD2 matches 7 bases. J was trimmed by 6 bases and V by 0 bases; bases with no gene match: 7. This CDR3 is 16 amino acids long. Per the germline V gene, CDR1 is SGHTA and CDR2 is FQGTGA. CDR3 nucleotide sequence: TGTGCCAGCAGCTTAACCCGCGGGGGTAGAGCCGGGGAGCTGTTTTTT. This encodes CASSLTRGGRAGELFF.

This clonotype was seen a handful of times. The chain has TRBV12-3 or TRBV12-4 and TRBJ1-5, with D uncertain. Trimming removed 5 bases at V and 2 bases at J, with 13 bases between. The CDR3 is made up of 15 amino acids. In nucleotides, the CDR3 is TGTGCCAGCAGTCCCTCGGGCGGGGGCAATCAGCCCCAGCATTTT. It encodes CASSPSGGGNQPQHF.

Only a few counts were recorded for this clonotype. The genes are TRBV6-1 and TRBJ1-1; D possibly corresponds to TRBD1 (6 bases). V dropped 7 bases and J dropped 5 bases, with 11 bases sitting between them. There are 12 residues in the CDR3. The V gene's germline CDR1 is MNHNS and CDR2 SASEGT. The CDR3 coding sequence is TGTGCCAGCACCTTCACAGGGACTGAAGCTTTCTTT. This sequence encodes CASTFTGTEAFF.

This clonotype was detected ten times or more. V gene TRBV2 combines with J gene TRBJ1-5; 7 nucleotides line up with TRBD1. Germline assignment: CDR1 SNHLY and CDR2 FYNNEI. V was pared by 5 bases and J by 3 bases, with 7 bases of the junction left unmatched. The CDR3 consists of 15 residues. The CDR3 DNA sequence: TGTGCCAGCAGTAAGCAGGGGGGATCCAATCAGCCCCAGCATTTT. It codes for CASSKQGGSNQPQHF.

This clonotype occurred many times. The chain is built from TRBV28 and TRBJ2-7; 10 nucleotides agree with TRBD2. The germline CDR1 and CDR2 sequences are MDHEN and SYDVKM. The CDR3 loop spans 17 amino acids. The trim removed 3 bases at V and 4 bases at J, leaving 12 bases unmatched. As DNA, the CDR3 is TGTGCCAGCAGTTTTGTGACCGGCGGACTAGCGGTATACGAGCAGTACTTC. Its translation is CASSFVTGGLAVYEQYF.

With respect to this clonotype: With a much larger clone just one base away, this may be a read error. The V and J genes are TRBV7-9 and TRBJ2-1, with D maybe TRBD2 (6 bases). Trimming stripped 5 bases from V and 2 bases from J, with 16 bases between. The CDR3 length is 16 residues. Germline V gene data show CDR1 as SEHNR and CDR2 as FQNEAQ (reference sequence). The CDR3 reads CASSPRDFGPYNEQFF. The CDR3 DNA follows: TGTGCCAGCAGCCCCCGGGACTTTGGGCCCTACAATGAGCAGTTCTTC.

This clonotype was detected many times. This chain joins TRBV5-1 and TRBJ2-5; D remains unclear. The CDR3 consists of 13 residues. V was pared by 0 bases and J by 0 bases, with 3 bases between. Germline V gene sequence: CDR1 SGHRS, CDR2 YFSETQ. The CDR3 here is CASSLAHQETQYF. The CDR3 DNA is TGCGCCAGCAGCTTGGCACACCAAGAGACCCAGTACTTC.

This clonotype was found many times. For the CDR3, the DNA is TGTGCCAGCAGTTTCAAAGGACTAGCGGGCTCCTACGAGCAGTACTTC. Encoded protein: CASSFKGLAGSYEQYF. The chain joins TRBV12-3 or TRBV12-4 to TRBJ2-7; 11 bases are a match to TRBD2. The CDR3 covers 16 residues. The V segment lost 3 bases and the J segment 0 bases; nucleotides outside the gene matches: 4.

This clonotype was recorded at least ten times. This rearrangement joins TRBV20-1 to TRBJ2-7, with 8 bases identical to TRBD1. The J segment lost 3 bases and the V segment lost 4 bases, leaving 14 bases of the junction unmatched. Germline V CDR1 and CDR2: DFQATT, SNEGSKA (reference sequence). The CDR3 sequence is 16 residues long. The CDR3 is CSATNQGQGVIYEQYF. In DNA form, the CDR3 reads TGCAGTGCTACCAATCAAGGACAGGGAGTGATCTACGAGCAGTACTTC.

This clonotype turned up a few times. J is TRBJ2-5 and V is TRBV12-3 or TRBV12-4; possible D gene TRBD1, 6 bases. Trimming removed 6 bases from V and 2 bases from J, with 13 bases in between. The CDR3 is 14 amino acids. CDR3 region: CASSHNREQETQYF. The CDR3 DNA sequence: TGTGCCAGCAGCCATAACAGGGAACAAGAGACCCAGTACTTC.

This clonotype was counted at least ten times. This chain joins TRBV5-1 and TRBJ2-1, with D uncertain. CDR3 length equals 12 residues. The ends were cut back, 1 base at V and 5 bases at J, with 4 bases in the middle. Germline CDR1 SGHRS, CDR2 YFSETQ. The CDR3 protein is CASSLNNNEQFF. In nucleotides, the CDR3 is TGCGCCAGCAGCTTGAATAACAATGAGCAGTTCTTC. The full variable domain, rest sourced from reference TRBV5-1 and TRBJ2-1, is KAGVTQTPRYLIKTRGQQVTLSCSPISGHRSVSWYQQTPGQGLQFLFEYFSETQRNKGNFPGRFSGRQFSNSRSEMNVSTLELGDSALYLCASSLNNNEQFFGPGTRLTVL.

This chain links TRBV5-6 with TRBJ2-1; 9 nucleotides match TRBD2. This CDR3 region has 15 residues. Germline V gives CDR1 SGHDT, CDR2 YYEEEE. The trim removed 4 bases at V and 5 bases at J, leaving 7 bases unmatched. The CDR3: CASSNIAGDHNEQFF. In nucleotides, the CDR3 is TGTGCCAGCAGCAATATAGCGGGAGACCACAATGAGCAGTTCTTC.

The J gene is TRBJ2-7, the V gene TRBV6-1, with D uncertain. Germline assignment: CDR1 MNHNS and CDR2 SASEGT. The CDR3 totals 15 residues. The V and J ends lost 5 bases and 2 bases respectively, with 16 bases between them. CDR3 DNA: TGTGCCAGCAGTTACCATGCGGAAACCACCTACGAGCAGTACTTC. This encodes CASSYHAETTYEQYF.

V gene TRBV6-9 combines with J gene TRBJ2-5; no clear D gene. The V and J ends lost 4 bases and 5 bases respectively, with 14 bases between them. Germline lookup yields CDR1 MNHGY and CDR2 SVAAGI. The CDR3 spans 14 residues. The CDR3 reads CASSSGPAAETQYF. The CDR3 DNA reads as TGTGCCAGCAGTTCCGGGCCGGCCGCGGAGACCCAGTACTTC.

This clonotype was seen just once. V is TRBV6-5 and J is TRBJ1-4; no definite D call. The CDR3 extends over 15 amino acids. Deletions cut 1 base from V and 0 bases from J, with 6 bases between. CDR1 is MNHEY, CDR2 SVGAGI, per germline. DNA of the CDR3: TGTGCCAGCAGTTACTTGGGCTCAACTAATGAAAAACTGTTTTTT. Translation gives CASSYLGSTNEKLFF.

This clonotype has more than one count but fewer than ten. The chain's CDR3 is CATSRRAAGLTNTGELFF. The CDR3 DNA reads as TGTGCCACCAGCAGAAGAGCAGCGGGGCTAACGAACACCGGGGAGCTGTTTTTT. The chain joins TRBV15 to TRBJ2-2; 7 bases line up with TRBD2. The CDR3 sequence is 18 residues long. V shed 2 bases and J 0 bases; nucleotides not matched to a gene: 9. Germline-derived CDR1 and CDR2 are LNHNV and YYDKDF (reference sequence). The variable domain in full, completed from reference TRBV15 and TRBJ2-2, reads DAMVIQNPRYQVTQFGKPVTLSCSQTLNHNVMYWYQQKSSQAPKLLFHYYDKDFNNEADTPDNFQSRRPNTSFCFLDIRSPGLGDTAMYLCATSRRAAGLTNTGELFFGEGSRLTVL.

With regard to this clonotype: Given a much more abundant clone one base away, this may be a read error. This chain's CDR3 is CASSFRRATGELFF. The CDR3 nucleotides are TGTGCCAGCAGTTTTAGACGGGCTACCGGGGAGCTGTTTTTT. The rearrangement joins TRBV12-3 or TRBV12-4 to TRBJ2-2, with no clear D. V was pared by 3 bases and J by 5 bases, with 10 bases between. This CDR3 region has 14 residues.

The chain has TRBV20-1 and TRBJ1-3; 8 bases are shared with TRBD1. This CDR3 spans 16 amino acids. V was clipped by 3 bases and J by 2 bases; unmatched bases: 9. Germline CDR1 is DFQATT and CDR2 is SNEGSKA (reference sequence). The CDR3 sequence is CSARDGQGITGNTIYF. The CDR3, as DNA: TGCAGTGCTAGGGACGGACAGGGCATTACTGGAAACACCATATATTTT.

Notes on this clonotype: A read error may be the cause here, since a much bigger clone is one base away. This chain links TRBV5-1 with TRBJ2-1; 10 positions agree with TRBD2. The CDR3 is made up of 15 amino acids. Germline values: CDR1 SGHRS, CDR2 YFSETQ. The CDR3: CAGSGWTSGNNEQFF. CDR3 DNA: TGCGCCGGCAGCGGTTGGACTAGCGGAAACAATGAGCAGTTCTTC. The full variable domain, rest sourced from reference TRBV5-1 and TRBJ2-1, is KAGVTQTPRYLIKTRGQQVTLSCSPISGHRSVSWYQQTPGQGLQFLFEYFSETQRNKGNFPGRFSGRQFSNSRSEMNVSTLELGDSALYLCAGSGWTSGNNEQFFGPGTRLTVL.

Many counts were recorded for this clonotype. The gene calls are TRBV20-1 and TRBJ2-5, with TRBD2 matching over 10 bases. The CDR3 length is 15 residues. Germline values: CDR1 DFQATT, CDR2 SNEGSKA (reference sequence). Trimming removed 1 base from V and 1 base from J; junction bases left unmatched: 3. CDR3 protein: CSARVGTSAQETQYF. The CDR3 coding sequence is TGCAGTGCTAGAGTTGGGACTAGCGCCCAAGAGACCCAGTACTTC.

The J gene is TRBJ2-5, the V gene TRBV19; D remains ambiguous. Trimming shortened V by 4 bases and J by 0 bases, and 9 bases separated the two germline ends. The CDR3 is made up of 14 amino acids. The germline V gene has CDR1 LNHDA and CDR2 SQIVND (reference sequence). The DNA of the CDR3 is TGTGCCAGTAGTAGGACCCGGGACCAAGAGACCCAGTACTTC. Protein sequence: CASSRTRDQETQYF.

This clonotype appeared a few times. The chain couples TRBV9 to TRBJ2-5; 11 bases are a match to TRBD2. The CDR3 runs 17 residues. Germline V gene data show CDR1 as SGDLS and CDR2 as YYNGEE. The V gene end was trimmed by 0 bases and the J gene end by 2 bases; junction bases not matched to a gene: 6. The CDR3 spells CASSVDPSGGLQETQYF. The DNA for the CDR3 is TGTGCCAGCAGCGTAGACCCTAGCGGGGGGCTACAAGAGACCCAGTACTTC.

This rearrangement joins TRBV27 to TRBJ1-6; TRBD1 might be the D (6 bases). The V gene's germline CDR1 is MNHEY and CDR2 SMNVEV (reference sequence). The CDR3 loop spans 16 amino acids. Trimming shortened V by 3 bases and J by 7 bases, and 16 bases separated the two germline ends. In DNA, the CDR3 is TGTGCCAGCAGTTTCCTTTCCGGGGGCATCAATTCACCCCTCCACTTT. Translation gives CASSFLSGGINSPLHF.

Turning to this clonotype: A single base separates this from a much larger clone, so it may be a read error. The CDR3 DNA sequence: TGTGCCGGCAGCGCAGGGGGCGCGGGCACAGATACGCAGTATTTT. It codes for CAGSAGGAGTDTQYF. This sequence joins TRBV7-2 and TRBJ2-3; 8 nucleotides agree with TRBD1. This CDR3 is 15 amino acids long. The germline gives CDR1 SGHTA, CDR2 FQGNSA.